The 17 T cell receptor beta chains below all came from one sample that was sequenced in a study of neurological immune-mediated disorders. TCRdb re-analysed the 5' RACE reads in MiXCR, keeping a single row per CDR3 protein. Seen here are some 20,000 distinct CDR3 sequences, more than 9% observed once, and the top ten hold about 20%. The source material was PBMCs. The receptors here all came from a woman aged 55-70 years with HTLV-1-associated myelopathy (HAM/TSP).

Only a few counts were recorded for this clonotype. A read error may be the cause here, since a much bigger clone is one base away. This CDR3 reads CATSGLRRTDMQYF. DNA for the CDR3: TGTGCCACCAGCGGGCTCCGGAGGACAGATATGCAGTATTTT. The J gene is TRBJ2-3, the V gene TRBV15; D may be TRBD1 (6 bases). Germline lookup yields CDR1 LNHNV and CDR2 YYDKDF (reference sequence). The length of the CDR3 is 14 residues.

This clonotype was picked up many times. The chain links TRBV5-6 to TRBJ1-5; D unclear. V shed 5 bases and J shed 0 bases, with 12 bases lying between them. This CDR3 comprises 15 residues. Germline V gives CDR1 SGHDT, CDR2 YYEEEE. DNA for the CDR3: TGTGCCAGCAGGCCTGGACCTTATAGCAATCAGCCCCAGCATTTT. Amino acids: CASRPGPYSNQPQHF.

This clonotype was detected many times. The chain carries TRBV9 and TRBJ1-1, with D unclear. The V gene's germline CDR1 is SGDLS and CDR2 YYNGEE. V lost 2 bases and J 5 bases, leaving 10 bases between the germline ends. This CDR3 is 13 amino acids long. The CDR3 bases are TGTGCCAGCAGCGTCGCGGGAGAGACTGAAGCTTTCTTT. Its translation is CASSVAGETEAFF.

This clonotype was recorded many times. This sequence joins TRBV5-5 and TRBJ2-7; D is uncertain. V lost 0 bases and J lost 6, with 13 bases in between. The CDR3 extends over 14 amino acids. Germline V gives CDR1 SGHKS, CDR2 YYEKEE (reference sequence). The CDR3 loop is CASSLEIQRSEQYF. The CDR3 DNA reads as TGTGCCAGCAGCTTGGAGATACAAAGGAGCGAGCAGTACTTC.

This clonotype was counted many times. The J gene is TRBJ2-2, the V gene TRBV9; 7 positions agree with TRBD1. V lost 5 bases and J lost 0; bases outside the gene matches: 4. This CDR3 region has 15 residues. The germline V gene has CDR1 SGDLS and CDR2 YYNGEE. CDR3 in amino acids: CASSYRGPNTGELFF. For the CDR3, the DNA is TGTGCCAGCAGTTACAGGGGACCGAACACCGGGGAGCTGTTTTTT.

In its sample, this clonotype was seen many times. The chain employs TRBV5-1 and TRBJ2-5; TRBD1 aligns across 12 bases. J gave up 7 bases and V 2 bases, and 6 bases lay outside the gene matches. Looked up from germline, CDR1 is SGHRS and CDR2 is YFSETQ. This CDR3 has 15 residues. The CDR3 sequence is CASSFRDRGQGTQYF. The CDR3 coding sequence is TGCGCCAGCAGCTTCCGGGACAGGGGGCAGGGGACCCAGTACTTC.

As for this clonotype: Given a much more abundant clone one base away, this may be a read error. The chain recombines TRBV5-6 with TRBJ2-3, with 10 bases identical to TRBD2. The length of the CDR3 is 15 residues. From germline, CDR1 is SGHDT and CDR2 YYEEEE. The CDR3 sequence: CASSFSGGSTDTKYF. DNA of the CDR3: TGTGCCAGCAGCTTTAGCGGGGGGAGCACAGATACGAAGTATTTT.

By sample share, this clonotype is medium-sized. The chain links TRBV5-4 to TRBJ1-3; D may be TRBD1 (5 bases). This CDR3 region has 14 residues. Trimming removed 0 bases at V and 2 bases at J, with 6 bases between. Germline loops: CDR1 SGHNT, CDR2 YYREEE (reference sequence). The CDR3 spells CASSLVGAGNTIYF. The DNA of the CDR3 is TGTGCCAGCAGCTTGGTGGGGGCTGGAAACACCATATATTTT.

In its sample, this clonotype was seen a few times. A much larger clone sits a single nucleotide away, making a read error possible. This chain links TRBV5-5 with TRBJ1-5; 9 bases are a match to TRBD1. CDR1 and CDR2 (germline): SGHKS, YYEKEE (reference sequence). The CDR3 loop spans 17 amino acids. CDR3 loop: CATSYRPRGQGDQTQHF. CDR3 nucleotides: TGTGCCACCAGCTACCGCCCTCGGGGACAGGGTGATCAGACCCAGCATTTT.

In this sample, this clonotype turned up many times. V and J are TRBV20-1 and TRBJ2-7; possible D gene TRBD2, 6 bases. Germline CDR1 reads DFQATT; CDR2 reads SNEGSKA (reference sequence). Trimming removed 3 bases from V and 3 bases from J, with 12 bases in between. CDR3 length: 13 residues. CDR3 region: CSARKGTVYEQYF. CDR3 DNA sequence: TGCAGTGCTAGGAAAGGGACTGTCTACGAGCAGTACTTC.

Judged by abundance, this clonotype is medium-sized. The V and J genes are TRBV20-1 and TRBJ2-3; D is unclear. CDR3 length: 16 amino acids. The V end lost 3 bases, the J end lost 0 bases, and 16 bases lay between the germline ends. The V gene's germline CDR1 is DFQATT and CDR2 SNEGSKA (reference sequence). This CDR3 is CSASPGSRFSTDTQYF. The CDR3 DNA follows: TGCAGTGCTAGTCCCGGCAGCCGGTTTAGCACAGATACGCAGTATTTT.

This clonotype appeared many times. The rearrangement links TRBV9 to TRBJ2-1; perhaps TRBD2 as D (7 bases). Germline V gives CDR1 SGDLS, CDR2 YYNGEE. V gave up 0 bases and J gave up 8 bases, with 15 bases separating them. The CDR3 is made up of 15 amino acids. The CDR3, as DNA: TGTGCCAGCAGCGTAGGGGTGGGGGGGCTTGATGAGCAGTTCTTC. Amino acid sequence: CASSVGVGGLDEQFF. Full variable domain (outside the CDR3, taken from reference TRBV9 and TRBJ2-1): DSGVTQTPKHLITATGQRVTLRCSPRSGDLSVYWYQQSLDQGLQFLIQYYNGEERAKGNILERFSAQQFPDLHSELNLSSLELGDSALYFCASSVGVGGLDEQFFGPGTRLTVL.

This clonotype was recorded at least ten times. V and J are TRBV5-1 and TRBJ2-1; 11 bases agree with TRBD2. Losses at the gene ends were 4 bases for V and 8 bases for J; bases not matched to a gene: 2. CDR1 and CDR2 (germline): SGHRS, YFSETQ. This CDR3 spans 13 amino acids. CDR3 protein: CASSEGLADEQFF. The CDR3 nucleotides are TGCGCCAGCAGCGAGGGACTAGCGGATGAGCAGTTCTTC.

This clonotype has ten or more counts. The chain has TRBV20-1 and TRBJ2-7, with 9 bases lining up with TRBD1. V shed 3 bases and J 2 bases; nucleotides not matched to a gene: 8. The CDR3 is 15 amino acids. CDR1 is DFQATT, CDR2 SNEGSKA, per germline (reference sequence). The chain's CDR3 is CSASLAGTGTYEQYF. CDR3 nucleotides: TGCAGTGCTAGCTTAGCCGGGACAGGGACCTACGAGCAGTACTTC.

By share, this clonotype counts as medium-sized. The V call is TRBV5-1, the J call TRBJ1-2, with D possibly TRBD1 on 5 matching bases. The V gene lost 0 bases and the J gene lost 8 bases, with 11 bases spanning the gap. The CDR3 loop spans 13 amino acids. Germline CDR1 is SGHRS and CDR2 is YFSETQ. CDR3 nucleotides: TGCGCCAGCAGCTTGGGGGACCCGGCAGGCTACACCTTC. It yields the protein CASSLGDPAGYTF.

The genes are TRBV20-1 and TRBJ2-2; 10 nucleotides agree with TRBD1. Germline V CDR1 and CDR2: DFQATT, SNEGSKA (reference sequence). The length of the CDR3 is 16 residues. V shed 5 bases and J 11 bases; nucleotides not matched to a gene: 17. CDR3 bases: TGCAGTGCTCCTGACAGGGGGCCCCTCAACACCCGTGAGCTGTTTTTT. Translated: CSAPDRGPLNTRELFF.

This clonotype was recorded many times. CDR3 region: CASSERTELYVGYTF. DNA of the CDR3: TGTGCCAGCAGTGAACGGACAGAGCTCTATGTCGGCTACACCTTC. J is TRBJ1-2 and V is TRBV6-1, with a possible D match to TRBD1 (6 bases). CDR1 and CDR2 (germline): MNHNS, SASEGT. The CDR3 sequence is 15 residues long. Trimming left V 2 bases short and J 8 bases short, with 18 bases between.